These T cell receptor beta chains were read from a single sample in a study of blood T cell repertoires in COVID-19. The assay was immunoSEQ multiplex PCR, and TCRdb's table has in-frame clones only and misses some. The table has about 78,000 clones, roughly 86% seen once; the top ten hold 4.9%. Sequencing was performed on peripheral blood. These receptors were collected from a man between 50 and 59 years old with active or convalescent COVID-19. Both conserved end residues are part of each CDR3. A D gene is named only where the DNA matches it firmly. Not every row has a clone size; where given, it reads once, few, many or a size class.

TRBV3-1/TRBV3-2,NA,TRBJ1-2,NA,TGTGCCAGCAGCCAAGGTGAGACAGTTGGGTCGGGCTACACCTTC,CASSQGETVGSGYTF
TRBV12-3/TRBV12-4,TRBD1,TRBJ1-2,NA,TGTGCCAGCAGTTTGGAGACAGGGATCGGCTACACCTTC,CASSLETGIGYTF
TRBV6-5,NA,TRBJ2-7,NA,TGTGCCAGCAGTTACTCGCGGAGCAGCTCCTACGAGCAGTACTTC,CASSYSRSSSYEQYF
TRBV4-1,TRBD2,TRBJ2-1,once,TGCGCCAGCAGCCGCAGCGGGGGCGCCTACAATGAGCAGTTCTTC,CASSRSGGAYNEQFF
TRBV10-3,TRBD1,TRBJ1-5,few,TGTGCCATCAGTGAGTCGGGACAGGGTGACAATCAGCCCCAGCATTTT,CAISESGQGDNQPQHF
TRBV6-5,TRBD2,TRBJ2-3,NA,TGTGCCAGCAGTTCGACTAGCGGGGGGGCCTATGCTACGCAGTATTTT,CASSSTSGGAYATQYF
TRBV2,NA,TRBJ1-2,NA,TGTGCCAGCACTCCCGACCTCGGGAAGAGGTATGGCTACACCTTC,CASTPDLGKRYGYTF
TRBV3-1/TRBV3-2,NA,TRBJ1-4,NA,TGTGCCAGCAGCCAAGGGTCGGCCAGGAATGAAAAACTGTTTTTT,CASSQGSARNEKLFF
TRBV11-2,TRBD2,TRBJ2-1,NA,TGTGCCAGCAGCCAAATAACTAGCGGGGGGGCCAGGGAGCAGTTCTTC,CASSQITSGGAREQFF
TRBV9,NA,TRBJ1-2,NA,TGTGCCAGCAGCGTAGGGGTTTCGGGGGGCGGAGGCTACACCTTC,CASSVGVSGGGGYTF
TRBV9,TRBD2,TRBJ2-1,NA,TGTGCCAGCAGCCGGGGCGGGAGCGACAATGAGCAGTTCTTC,CASSRGGSDNEQFF
TRBV5-1,NA,TRBJ2-6,NA,TGCGCCAGCAGCTTTGGAGGGAGCTCTGGGGCCAACGTCCTGACTTTC,CASSFGGSSGANVLTF
TRBV9,TRBD1,TRBJ2-4,NA,TGTGCCAGCAGCATGGGGCAGGGGGCAAACATTCAGTACTTC,CASSMGQGANIQYF
TRBV2,NA,TRBJ2-6,NA,TGTGCCAGCCCACAGACGCCCTCTCCTGGGGCCAACGTCCTGACTTTC,CASPQTPSPGANVLTF
TRBV3-1/TRBV3-2,NA,TRBJ1-3,NA,TGTGCCAGCAGCCAAGGGCTAGGTGACTCTGGAAACACCATATATTTT,CASSQGLGDSGNTIYF
TRBV10-1,NA,TRBJ2-3,few,TGCGCCAGCAGTCGGGGGGATACGCAGTATTTT,CASSRGDTQYF
TRBV19,TRBD1,TRBJ2-6,NA,TGTGCCAGTAGCGGACAGGTCTTTCAAACTGGGGCCAACGTCCTGACTTTC,CASSGQVFQTGANVLTF
TRBV2,TRBD1,TRBJ1-4,NA,TGTGCCAGCCTGGAACAGGGGGCAACTAATGAAAAACTGTTTTTT,CASLEQGATNEKLFF
TRBV12-3/TRBV12-4,NA,TRBJ1-6,NA,TGTGCCAGCAGTGTCAGATATTCACCCCTCCACTTT,CASSVRYSPLHF
TRBV4-1,NA,TRBJ2-7,NA,TGCGCCAGCAGCCCGATCGGGTATAACGAGCAGTACTTC,CASSPIGYNEQYF
TRBV28,NA,TRBJ1-5,NA,TGTGCCAGCACCCGAACGGGGGGGGAACAGCCCCAGCATTTT,CASTRTGGEQPQHF
TRBV7-7,TRBD2,TRBJ2-2,NA,TGTGCCAGCAGCTCCCAGCTAGGGGGACTAGCGGGGGCCGACACCGGGGAGCTGTTTTTT,CASSSQLGGLAGADTGELFF
TRBV2,NA,TRBJ2-1,NA,TGTGCCAGCACGATACTCAGGGGCTTTAATGAGCAGTTCTTC,CASTILRGFNEQFF
TRBV29-1,NA,TRBJ1-2,NA,TGCAGCGTTGATGGACAGACGATTAACTATGGCTACACCTTC,CSVDGQTINYGYTF
TRBV29-1,NA,TRBJ2-2,NA,TGCAGCGTTGGAGTCCTTGGCACCGGGGAGCTGTTTTTT,CSVGVLGTGELFF
TRBV4-1,NA,TRBJ2-2,NA,TGCGCCAGCAGCCAAGATTTAGCCGGGGAGCTGTTTTTT,CASSQDLAGELFF
TRBV11-2,TRBD1,TRBJ1-5,NA,TGTGCCAGCGGATCGACAGGGGACAGCAATCAGCCCCAGCATTTT,CASGSTGDSNQPQHF
TRBV11-2,NA,TRBJ1-4,NA,TGTGCCAGCAGCTCTGGCCTGGCACCCGGGAATGAAAAACTGTTTTTT,CASSSGLAPGNEKLFF
TRBV14,TRBD1,TRBJ1-4,NA,TGTGCCAGCAGTCAAACAGGGGTTAGTGAAAAACTGTTTTTT,CASSQTGVSEKLFF
TRBV7-9,TRBD1,TRBJ1-2,few,TGTGCCAGCAGCCTGGACAGGTGGGATGGTGGCTACACCTTC,CASSLDRWDGGYTF
TRBV20-1,TRBD1,TRBJ1-4,NA,TGCAGTGCTAGTGGGACAGGGGTTATTGAAAAACTGTTTTTT,CSASGTGVIEKLFF
TRBV7-2,NA,TRBJ1-5,NA,TGTGCCAGCAGCTTAGAAGGGACAACGAATCAGCCCCAGCATTTT,CASSLEGTTNQPQHF
TRBV6-2/TRBV6-3,NA,TRBJ1-2,NA,TGTGCCAGCAGTTACTCAATCTCGGGGTATGGCTACACCTTC,CASSYSISGYGYTF
TRBV11-2,NA,TRBJ2-1,NA,TGTGCCAGCAGCTTCGGGCGGGGCAATGAGCAGTTCTTC,CASSFGRGNEQFF
TRBV28,NA,TRBJ2-2,once,TGTGCCAGTACCCCGGGGTACACCGGGGAGCTGTTTTTT,CASTPGYTGELFF
TRBV6-6,TRBD1,TRBJ1-2,few,TGTGCCAGCAGTCGACAGGGGCCCAACTATAGAGGTGGCTACACCTTC,CASSRQGPNYRGGYTF
TRBV28,TRBD1,TRBJ2-5,NA,TGTGCCAGCAGTTCTCCCAGGGGGCGGGAGACCCAGTACTTC,CASSSPRGRETQYF
TRBV10-3,TRBD1,TRBJ1-2,NA,TGTGCCATCAGTGTTTCCGGGACAGGGGAATCTAACTATGGCTACACCTTC,CAISVSGTGESNYGYTF
TRBV2,TRBD1,TRBJ2-1,once,TGTGCCAGCAACCCGGGACAGGGGGTAAATGAGCAGTTCTTC,CASNPGQGVNEQFF